The TCR beta chain under discussion was sequenced for a study of blood T cell repertoires in COVID-19. Repertoires were generated with immunoSEQ multiplex PCR, while TCRdb's copy carries only in-frame clones and drops some. The sample lists some 62,000 clones; approximately 79% were seen once. This clone has more than one count but fewer than ten. This CDR3 has 14 residues. V lost 1 base and J lost 1, with 7 bases in between. CDR1 LNHDA and CDR2 SQIVND come from the germline V gene (reference sequence). The sample was peripheral blood. V is TRBV19 and J is TRBJ1-1, with a possible D match to TRBD1 (5 bases). The clonotype comes from a man aged 60-69 years with acute or convalescent COVID-19. The CDR3 spells CASSIVGGNTEAFF. The CDR3 DNA sequence: TGTGCCAGTAGTATAGTGGGGGGGAACACTGAAGCTTTCTTT.